These 7 T cell receptor beta chains share one sample of origin, sequenced in a study of blood T cells in healthy people across ages (dated by TCRdb to the mid-2010s). The receptor library was made with 5' RACE. TCRdb names Illumina HiSeq 2500 as the instrument used. The second PCR ran for about 6 to 11 cycles and used a J-beta primer mix along with a sample-barcoded 5' primer. TCRdb applied fastp at Q25 and MiXCR to the public reads, then kept only in-frame beta chains. Under each unique CDR3 protein, matching rows form one entry showing the most common genes and DNA. Across this sample there are approximately 850,000 distinct CDR3 sequences, with 58% seen only once. The top ten hold about 20% of the sample. Specimen: blood. The source of these receptors is a young man in good health.

This sequence joins TRBV27 and TRBJ1-2; D not resolved. V lost 6 bases and J 0 bases, leaving 5 bases between the germline ends. Germline CDR1 is MNHEY and CDR2 is SMNVEV (reference sequence). This CDR3 is 12 amino acids long. This CDR3 is CASRQTNYGYTF. CDR3 coding DNA: TGTGCCAGCAGACAGACTAACTATGGCTACACCTTC.

The chain is built from TRBV5-5 and TRBJ2-2, with unresolved D. The CDR3 length is 15 residues. V lost 0 bases and J 1 base, leaving 7 bases between the germline ends. CDR1 is SGHKS, CDR2 YYEKEE, per germline (reference sequence). The CDR3 DNA reads TGTGCCAGCAGCTTGGATTTACAGAACACCGGGGAGCTGTTTTTT. Translating it yields CASSLDLQNTGELFF.

There are a few counts of this clonotype. The V gene is TRBV5-1, the J gene TRBJ1-2; D is uncertain. CDR3 length: 15 amino acids. Germline-derived CDR1 and CDR2 are SGHRS and YFSETQ. V shed 1 base and J shed 0 bases, with 10 bases lying between them. For the CDR3, the DNA is TGCGCCAGCAGCTTGTCCCGGCCAACTAACTATGGCTACACCTTC. It specifies CASSLSRPTNYGYTF. Together with reference TRBV5-1 and TRBJ1-2, the CDR3 gives the full variable domain: KAGVTQTPRYLIKTRGQQVTLSCSPISGHRSVSWYQQTPGQGLQFLFEYFSETQRNKGNFPGRFSGRQFSNSRSEMNVSTLELGDSALYLCASSLSRPTNYGYTFGSGTRLTVV.

In regard to this clonotype: The junction does not match germline at one end; this may be a read error. The chain carries TRBV29-1 and TRBJ1-2; 9 nucleotides align to TRBD1. Germline V gene sequence: CDR1 SQVTM, CDR2 ANQGSEA. The CDR3 has 16 residues. CDR3 sequence (DNA): TGCAGCCTCCGGGGACAGGGAGAAGAAAATTTAGATGGCTGCACCTTC. Amino acid sequence: CSLRGQGEENLDGCTF.

This clonotype appeared a few times. V and J are TRBV25-1 and TRBJ1-2; D possibly corresponds to TRBD1 (5 bases). V lost 3 bases and J lost 7, with 12 bases in between. This CDR3 region has 13 residues. From germline, CDR1 is MGHDK and CDR2 SYGVNS. The CDR3 DNA reads TGTGCCAGCAGTGATGAAGGGGCGCTTGGCTACACCTTC. Translating it yields CASSDEGALGYTF.

This clonotype occurred once. The junction shows a germline mismatch at one end, possibly a read error. V gene TRBV10-3 combines with J gene TRBJ2-7; 11 bases fit TRBD2. The CDR3 sequence is 16 residues long. Germline V lookup: CDR1 ENHRY, CDR2 SYGVKD. Here the CDR3 reads CAIGFLAGGRDYKQYF. The CDR3 DNA follows: TGTGCCATCGGGTTCCTAGCGGGAGGTCGCGACTACAAGCAGTACTTC.

The genes are TRBV7-2 and TRBJ2-3, with D hard to call. Trimming left V 5 bases short and J 2 bases short, with 17 bases between. CDR3 length equals 16 residues. Per the germline V gene, CDR1 is SGHTA and CDR2 is FQGNSA. The CDR3 nucleotides read TGTGCCAGCAGCAGTACTACTCAGCCCCCCACAGATACGCAGTATTTT. Residues: CASSSTTQPPTDTQYF.